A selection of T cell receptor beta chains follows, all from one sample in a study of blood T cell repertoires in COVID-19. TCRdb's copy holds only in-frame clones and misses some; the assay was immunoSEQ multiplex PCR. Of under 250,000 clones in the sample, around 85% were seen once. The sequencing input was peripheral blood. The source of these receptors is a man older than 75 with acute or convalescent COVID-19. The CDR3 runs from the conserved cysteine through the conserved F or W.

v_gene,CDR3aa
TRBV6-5,CASSYSRGTGNEKLFF
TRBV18,CASSPGQNNEQFF
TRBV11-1,CASSLIRDNEQFF
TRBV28,CASSERHESYEQFF
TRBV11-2,CASSSRGMRTEAFF
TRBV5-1,CASSLGDGQYTQYF
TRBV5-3,CARSFTTGAYEQYF
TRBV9,CASSVALSYEQYF
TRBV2,CASSLELASYEQYF
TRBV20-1,CSASGQGNTDTQYF
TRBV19,CASSIALAGAYNEQFF
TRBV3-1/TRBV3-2,CASSQRGQLKIPFVSGANVLTF
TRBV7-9,CASSFPPTGAPYEQYF
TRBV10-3,CAISESIGGLRNQPQHF
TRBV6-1,CASSEALRGGDTGELFF
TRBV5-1,CASSLGKGNGYTF
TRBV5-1,CASSLLGLAGKETQYF
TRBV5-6,CASTRTGVQAIRSPLHF
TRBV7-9,CASSLGASGRARYNEQFF
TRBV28,CASSLSSTGQGPQHF
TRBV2,CARGSGGQPQHF
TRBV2,CASSAEGTGNSPLHF
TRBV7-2,CASLKTIGLAGPRTGELFF
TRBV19,CASSIPGGMNTEAFF
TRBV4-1,CASSNGGYSEAFF
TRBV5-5,CASSLAHRSSYNEQFF
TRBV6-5,CASSYPGQGAFF
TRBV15,CATSSGPRATNEKLFF
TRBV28,CASSSTGTGEEKLFF